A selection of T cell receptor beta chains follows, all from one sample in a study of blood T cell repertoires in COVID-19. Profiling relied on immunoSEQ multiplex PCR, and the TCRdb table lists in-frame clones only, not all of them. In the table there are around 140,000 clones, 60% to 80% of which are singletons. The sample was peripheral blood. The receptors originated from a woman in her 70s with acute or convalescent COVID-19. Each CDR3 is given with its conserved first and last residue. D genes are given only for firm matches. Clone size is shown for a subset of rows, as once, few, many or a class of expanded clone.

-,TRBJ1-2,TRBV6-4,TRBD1,TGTGCCAGCAAGGTTGGGACAGGTGATAACTATGGCTACACCTTC,CASKVGTGDNYGYTF
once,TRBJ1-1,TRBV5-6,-,TGTGCCAGCAGCGGCTGGACAGCCTGGGACACTGAAGCTTTCTTT,CASSGWTAWDTEAFF
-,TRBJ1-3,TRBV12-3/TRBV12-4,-,TGTGCCAGCTCGACAAACTCTGGAAACACCATATATTTT,CASSTNSGNTIYF
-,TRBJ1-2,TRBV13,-,TGTGCCAGCAGCGCACGGGGTCGGTCGTACTATGGCTACACCTTC,CASSARGRSYYGYTF
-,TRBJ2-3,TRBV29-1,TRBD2,TGCAGCGTGAATGGACTAGCGGGGGGGCGTGGCACAGATACGCAGTATTTT,CSVNGLAGGRGTDTQYF
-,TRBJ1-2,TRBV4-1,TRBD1,TGCGCCAGCAGCCAAGTCCCAACGACAGGGGGTAACTATGGCTACACCTTC,CASSQVPTTGGNYGYTF
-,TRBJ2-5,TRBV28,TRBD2,TGTGCCAGCAGTCCATTAGGACTAGCGGGTTTCCAAGAGACCCAGTACTTC,CASSPLGLAGFQETQYF
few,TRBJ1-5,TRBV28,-,TGTGCCAGCAGTCCCCTAGGGGGTAGCAATCAGCCCCAGCATTTT,CASSPLGGSNQPQHF
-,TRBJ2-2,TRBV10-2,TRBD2,TGCGCCAGTGCGCGGGGGCGGGGGGGCGCGTGGACCGGGGAGCTGTTTTTT,CASARGRGGAWTGELFF
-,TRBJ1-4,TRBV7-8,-,TGTGCCAGCAGCTTAGCCAGGGGAATTAATGAAAAACTGTTTTTT,CASSLARGINEKLFF
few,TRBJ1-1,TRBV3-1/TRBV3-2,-,TGTGCCAGCAGTCAGTGGAACACTGAAGCTTTCTTT,CASSQWNTEAFF
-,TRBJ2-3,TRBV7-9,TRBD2,TGTGCCAGCAGCTCCGGACTAGCGGGACGCACAGATACGCAGTATTTT,CASSSGLAGRTDTQYF
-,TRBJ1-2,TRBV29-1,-,TGCAGTTCTGACAGCAGCCTCGGGGGCTACACCTTC,CSSDSSLGGYTF
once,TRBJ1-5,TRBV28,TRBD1,TGTGCCAGCACCGAGGGCAGGGGGGAAGCGCAGCCCCAGCATTTT,CASTEGRGEAQPQHF
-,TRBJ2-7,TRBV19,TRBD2,TGTGCCAGTAGTATTAGTCTAGCGGGCTACGAGCAGTACTTC,CASSISLAGYEQYF
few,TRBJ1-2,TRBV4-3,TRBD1,TGCGCCAGCAGCCCGGGGACAGGGTGGGATGGCTACACCTTC,CASSPGTGWDGYTF
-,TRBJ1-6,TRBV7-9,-,TGTGCCAGCAGCTTAGAGGTGGAGCCGGGATCACCCCTCCACTTT,CASSLEVEPGSPLHF
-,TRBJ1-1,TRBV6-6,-,TGTGCCAGCAGTACATACAGGGTTCACACTGAAGCTTTCTTT,CASSTYRVHTEAFF
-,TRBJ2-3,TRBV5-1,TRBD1,TGCGCCAGCAGCTTTAGACAGGGAACAGATACGCAGTATTTT,CASSFRQGTDTQYF
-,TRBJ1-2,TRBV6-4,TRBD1,TGTGCCAGCAGTGATGGAACAGGGGGGGATGGCTACACCTTC,CASSDGTGGDGYTF
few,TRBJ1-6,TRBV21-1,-,TGTGCCACCCGGGACAGGGTGGATTCACCCCTCCACTTT,CATRDRVDSPLHF
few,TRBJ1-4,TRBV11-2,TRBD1,TGTGCCAGCAGCTTAGGAAACCGTTTACAGGGGGCTAATGAAAAACTGTTTTTT,CASSLGNRLQGANEKLFF
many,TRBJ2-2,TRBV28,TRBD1,TGTGCCAGCAGTTATCAACAGGGACAGGGGCGTACGAACACCGGGGAGCTGTTTTTT,CASSYQQGQGRTNTGELFF